The T cell receptor (beta chain) under discussion was sequenced for a study of read filtering for tumor transcriptome and immune sequencing. Across the whole study: R-ISS stage counts were fewer than ten for I, about 15 for II, about seven for III. Whole-transcriptome libraries were prepared after DNase treatment.

This library used roughly 400 ng RNA and molecular barcoded adaptors spanning alpha/delta and beta/gamma chains. From the reads, TCRdb called clonotypes with MiXCR, one entry per CDR3 protein. The sample includes 25,000 to 35,000 distinct CDR3 sequences, 13% to 15% of them seen just once. Trimming shortened V by 8 bases and J by 9 bases, and 17 bases separated the two germline ends. The CDR3 has 13 amino acids. The V gene's germline CDR1 is SNHLY and CDR2 FYNNEI. As for this clonotype: This may stem from a read error, because a much larger clone lies one nucleotide away.

This clonotype was obtained from a donor aged 40 or over with multiple myeloma. The gene calls are TRBV2 and TRBJ1-5, with D possibly matching TRBD1 (6 bases). Sample: a population of CD138-negative cells sorted from bone marrow. The CDR3 DNA is TGTGCCAGCGGACGGGGGCTGGGACGGCCCCAGCATTTT. Translation: CASGRGLGRPQHF. The full variable domain, rest sourced from reference TRBV2 and TRBJ1-5, is EPEVTQTPSHQVTQMGQEVILRCVPISNHLYFYWYRQILGQKVEFLVSFYNNEISEKSEIFDDQFSVERPDGSNFTLKIRSTKLEDSAMYFCASGRGLGRPQHFGDGTRLSIL.